This T cell receptor beta chain was sequenced in a study of spatial heterogeneity in lung cancer. The time point here: sample taken at primary tumor resection. This CDR3 is built from 13 residues. V lost 8 bases to trimming and J lost 2 bases; unmatched junction nucleotides: 2. The germline gives CDR1 SGHTA, CDR2 FQGTGA. This clonotype turned up a few times. TCRdb processed the 5' RACE reads anew with MiXCR; each CDR3 protein has one entry. The sample holds tens of thousands of distinct CDR3 sequences, 6.3% seen once. The clonotype was recovered from a female donor with early-stage non-small cell lung cancer. The J gene is TRBJ2-2, the V gene TRBV7-3; 7 nucleotides align to TRBD1. The sequencing here drew on PBMCs, taken at surgery. In DNA, the CDR3 is TGTGCCAGCCGGGACAGAAACACCGGGGAGCTGTTTTTT. Translation: CASRDRNTGELFF.